Listed below are T cell receptor beta chains from one sample, sequenced in a study of T cell responses to AZD1222 COVID-19 vaccine. Generated by immunoSEQ multiplex PCR, the TCRdb table keeps only in-frame clones and is missing some. The sample has about 150,000 clones, roughly nine tenths seen once. The sequencing here drew on peripheral blood, taken on day 0 of AZD1222 vaccination. These receptors were collected from an adult in good health. CDR3s include the opening cysteine and the closing phenylalanine or tryptophan. A D gene is named only where the DNA matches it firmly. Where a row states a size, it is once, few, many or the class of an expanded clone; other rows omit it.

v_gene	abundance	d_gene	j_gene	CDR3aa	CDR3nt
TRBV7-7	NA	NA	TRBJ2-1	CASSPSSDRGIGNEQFF	TGTGCTAGCAGCCCCTCCTCTGATCGGGGTATCGGGAATGAGCAGTTCTTC
TRBV18	NA	NA	TRBJ1-6	CASSPRSGSTSYNSPLHF	TGTGCCAGCTCACCTCGGTCCGGATCGACCTCCTATAATTCACCCCTCCACTTT
TRBV6-5	NA	NA	TRBJ2-3	CASSKGQFADTQYF	TGTGCCAGCAGCAAAGGACAGTTCGCAGATACGCAGTATTTT
TRBV10-3	NA	TRBD2	TRBJ2-2	CAISPHLGGANTGELFF	TGTGCCATCAGTCCCCACTTGGGGGGGGCGAACACCGGGGAGCTGTTTTTT
TRBV10-3	NA	TRBD2	TRBJ2-1	CAISESGLAYNEQFF	TGTGCCATCAGTGAATCGGGACTAGCCTACAATGAGCAGTTCTTC
TRBV20-1	NA	NA	TRBJ1-1	CSATINTEAFF	TGCAGTGCTACAATCAACACTGAAGCTTTCTTT
TRBV10-3	NA	NA	TRBJ2-5	CAIRVGPKGEETQYF	TGTGCCATCAGAGTGGGACCTAAAGGGGAAGAGACCCAGTACTTC
TRBV9	NA	NA	TRBJ2-7	CASSVAIGQLYEQYF	TGTGCCAGCAGCGTAGCAATCGGACAGCTCTACGAGCAGTACTTC
TRBV30	NA	TRBD2	TRBJ2-7	CASGGLAVYEQYF	TGTGCCTCCGGCGGGCTAGCGGTCTACGAGCAGTACTTC
TRBV3-1/TRBV3-2	NA	NA	TRBJ2-3	CASLRGGSDTQYF	TGTGCCAGCCTTCGGGGTGGATCAGATACGCAGTATTTT
TRBV3-1/TRBV3-2	NA	TRBD1	TRBJ2-1	CASKPGTGDRDEQFF	TGTGCCAGCAAGCCCGGGACAGGGGATCGGGATGAGCAGTTCTTC
TRBV7-3	NA	TRBD1	TRBJ1-1	CASSLSRTGGTRDGTEAFF	TGTGCCAGCAGCTTAAGTCGGACAGGAGGCACGAGGGATGGCACTGAAGCTTTCTTT
TRBV6-4	NA	NA	TRBJ2-3	CASSVAGQPTDTQYF	TGTGCCAGCAGTGTGGCGGGGCAACCCACAGATACGCAGTATTTT
TRBV27	few	TRBD1	TRBJ1-5	CASRKGQYSNQPQHF	TGTGCCAGCAGGAAGGGACAGTATAGCAATCAGCCCCAGCATTTT
TRBV6-2/TRBV6-3	NA	NA	TRBJ1-2	CASTPRAGDNYGYTF	TGTGCCAGCACCCCCCGGGCAGGGGATAACTATGGCTACACCTTC
TRBV18	NA	TRBD1	TRBJ2-1	CASSLRDRVFTSYNEQFF	TGTGCCAGCTCACTTAGGGACAGGGTTTTTACGTCCTACAATGAGCAGTTCTTC